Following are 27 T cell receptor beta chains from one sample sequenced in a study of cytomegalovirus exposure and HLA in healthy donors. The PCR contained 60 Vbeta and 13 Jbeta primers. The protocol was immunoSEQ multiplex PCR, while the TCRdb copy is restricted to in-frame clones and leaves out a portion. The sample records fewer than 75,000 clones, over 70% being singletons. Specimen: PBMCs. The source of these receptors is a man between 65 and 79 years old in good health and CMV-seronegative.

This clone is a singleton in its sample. The CDR3 DNA is TGTGCCAGCAGCCCTCCACTCCCCTCCTACGAGCAGTACTTC. Translating gives CASSPPLPSYEQYF. The chain combines TRBV7-9 with TRBJ2-7; D gene ambiguous. V shed 5 bases and J shed 0 bases, with 11 bases lying between them. The CDR3 consists of 14 residues. Germline V CDR1 and CDR2: SEHNR, FQNEAQ (reference sequence).

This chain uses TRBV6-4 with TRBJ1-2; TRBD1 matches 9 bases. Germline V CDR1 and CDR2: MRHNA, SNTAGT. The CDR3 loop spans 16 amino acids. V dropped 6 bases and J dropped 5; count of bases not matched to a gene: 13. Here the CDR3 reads CASSLVPGQGLYGYTF. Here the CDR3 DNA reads TGTGCCAGCAGCCTAGTCCCGGGACAGGGTCTATATGGCTACACCTTC.

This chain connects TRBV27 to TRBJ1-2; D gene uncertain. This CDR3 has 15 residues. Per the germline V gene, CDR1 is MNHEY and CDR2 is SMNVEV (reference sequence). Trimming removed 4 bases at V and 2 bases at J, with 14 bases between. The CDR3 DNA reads TGTGCCAGCAGTTACACTTCAAGCGGCAACTATGGCTACACCTTC. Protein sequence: CASSYTSSGNYGYTF.

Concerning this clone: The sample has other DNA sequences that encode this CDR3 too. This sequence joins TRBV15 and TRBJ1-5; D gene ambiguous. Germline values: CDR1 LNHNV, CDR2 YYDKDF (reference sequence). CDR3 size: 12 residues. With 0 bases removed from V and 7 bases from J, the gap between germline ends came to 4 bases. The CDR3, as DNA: TGTGCCACCAGCAGAGATCTCCAGCCCCAGCATTTT. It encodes CATSRDLQPQHF.

The CDR3 nucleotides are TGTGCCAGCAGCCAGCGGACTTTCTCTGGAAACACCATATATTTT. This translates into CASSQRTFSGNTIYF. This chain connects TRBV7-9 to TRBJ1-3; D is uncertain. Between the trimmed V and J ends, which lost 5 bases and 0 bases, there was a span of 11 bases. This CDR3 is built from 15 residues. Per the germline V gene, CDR1 is SEHNR and CDR2 is FQNEAQ (reference sequence).

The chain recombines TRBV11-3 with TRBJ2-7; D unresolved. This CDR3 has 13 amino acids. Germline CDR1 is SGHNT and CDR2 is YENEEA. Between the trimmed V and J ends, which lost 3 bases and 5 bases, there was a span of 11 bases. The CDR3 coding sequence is TGTGCCAGCAGCTTGGGTGGAGCGAACGAGCAGTACTTC. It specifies CASSLGGANEQYF.

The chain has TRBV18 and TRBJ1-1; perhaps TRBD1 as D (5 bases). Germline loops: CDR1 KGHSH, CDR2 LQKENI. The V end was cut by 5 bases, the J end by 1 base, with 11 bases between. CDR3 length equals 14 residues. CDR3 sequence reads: CASSTLDKNTEAFF. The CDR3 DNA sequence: TGTGCCAGCTCAACACTGGACAAGAACACTGAAGCTTTCTTT.

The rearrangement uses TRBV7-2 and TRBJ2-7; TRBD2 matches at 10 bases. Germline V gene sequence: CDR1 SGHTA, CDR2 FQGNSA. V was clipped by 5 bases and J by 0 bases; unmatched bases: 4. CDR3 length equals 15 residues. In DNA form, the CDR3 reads TGTGCCAGCAGCGTCGCTAGCGGGAGCTCCTACGAGCAGTACTTC. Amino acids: CASSVASGSSYEQYF. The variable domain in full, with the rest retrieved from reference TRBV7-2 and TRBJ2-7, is GAGVSQSPSNKVTEKGKDVELRCDPISGHTALYWYRQSLGQGLEFLIYFQGNSAPDKSGLPSDRFSAERTGGSVSTLTIQRTQQEDSAVYLCASSVASGSSYEQYFGPGTRLTVT.

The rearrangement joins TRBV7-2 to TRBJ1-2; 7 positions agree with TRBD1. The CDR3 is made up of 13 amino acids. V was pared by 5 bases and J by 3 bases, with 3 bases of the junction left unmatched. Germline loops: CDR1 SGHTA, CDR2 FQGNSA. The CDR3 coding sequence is TGTGCCAGCAGCCCCCAGGGGGACTATGGCTACACCTTC. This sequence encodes CASSPQGDYGYTF.

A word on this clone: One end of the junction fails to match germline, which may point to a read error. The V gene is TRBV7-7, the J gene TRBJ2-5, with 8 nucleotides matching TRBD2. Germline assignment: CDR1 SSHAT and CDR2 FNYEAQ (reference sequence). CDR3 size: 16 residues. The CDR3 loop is CASSLAEAGGLETQYF. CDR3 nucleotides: TGTGCTAGCAGCTTAGCTGAGGCGGGAGGTCTGGAGACCCAGTACTTC.

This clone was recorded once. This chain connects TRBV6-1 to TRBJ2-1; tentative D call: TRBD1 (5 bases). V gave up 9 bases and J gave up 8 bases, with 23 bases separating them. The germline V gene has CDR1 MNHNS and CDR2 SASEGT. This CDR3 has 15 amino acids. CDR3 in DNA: TGTGCCAGTTCCTCGAGAGGCAGGGTTAACGATGAGCAGTTCTTC. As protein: CASSSRGRVNDEQFF.

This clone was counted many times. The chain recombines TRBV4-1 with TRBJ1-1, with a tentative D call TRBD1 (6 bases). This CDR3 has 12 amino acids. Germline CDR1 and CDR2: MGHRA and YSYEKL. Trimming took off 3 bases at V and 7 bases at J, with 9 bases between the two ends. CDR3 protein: CASSHGQREAFF. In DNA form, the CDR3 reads TGCGCCAGCAGCCACGGACAGCGTGAAGCTTTCTTT.

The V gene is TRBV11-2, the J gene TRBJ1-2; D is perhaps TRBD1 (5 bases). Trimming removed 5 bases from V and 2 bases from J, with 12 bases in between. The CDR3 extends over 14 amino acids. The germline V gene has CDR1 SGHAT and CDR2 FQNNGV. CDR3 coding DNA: TGTGCCAGCAGCAGCCACGACAGCAACTATGGCTACACCTTC. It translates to CASSSHDSNYGYTF.

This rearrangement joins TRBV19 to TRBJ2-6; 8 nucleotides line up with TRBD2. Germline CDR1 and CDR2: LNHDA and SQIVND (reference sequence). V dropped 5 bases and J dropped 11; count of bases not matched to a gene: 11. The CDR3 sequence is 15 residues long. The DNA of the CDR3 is TGTGCCAGTAGTCGAGCACTAGCGGTCCTGGACGTCCTGACTTTC. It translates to CASSRALAVLDVLTF.

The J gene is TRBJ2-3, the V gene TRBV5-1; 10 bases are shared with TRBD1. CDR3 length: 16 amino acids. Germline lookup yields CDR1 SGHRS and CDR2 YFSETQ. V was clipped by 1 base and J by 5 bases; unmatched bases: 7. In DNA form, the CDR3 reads TGCGCCAGCAGCTTGTTGCCGGGACAGGGGAAAGATACGCAGTATTTT. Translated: CASSLLPGQGKDTQYF.

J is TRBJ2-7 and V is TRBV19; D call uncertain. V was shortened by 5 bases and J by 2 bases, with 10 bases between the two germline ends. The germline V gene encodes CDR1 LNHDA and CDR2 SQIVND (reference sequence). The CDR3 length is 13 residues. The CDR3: CASSEATTYEQYF. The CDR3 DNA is TGTGCCAGTAGTGAGGCAACCACCTACGAGCAGTACTTC. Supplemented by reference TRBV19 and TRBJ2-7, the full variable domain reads DGGITQSPKYLFRKEGQNVTLSCEQNLNHDAMYWYRQDPGQGLRLIYYSQIVNDFQKGDIAEGYSVSREKKESFPLTVTSAQKNPTAFYLCASSEATTYEQYFGPGTRLTVT.

The CDR3 coding sequence is TGTGCCAGCATCCAAGCGGGGATCACAGATACGCAGTATTTT. Translating gives CASIQAGITDTQYF. The chain has TRBV6-6 and TRBJ2-3; 7 nucleotides line up with TRBD2. The germline CDR1 and CDR2 sequences are MNHNY and SVGAGI (reference sequence). This CDR3 contains 14 residues. The V and J ends lost 7 bases and 2 bases, in that order; junction bases with no gene match: 6.

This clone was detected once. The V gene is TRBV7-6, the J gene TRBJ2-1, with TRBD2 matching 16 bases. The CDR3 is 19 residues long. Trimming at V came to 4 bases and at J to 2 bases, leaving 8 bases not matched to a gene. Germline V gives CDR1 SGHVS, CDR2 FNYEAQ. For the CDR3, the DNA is TGTGCCAGCAGCTCATCCGGGACTAGCGGGGGGGAGACCTACAATGAGCAGTTCTTC. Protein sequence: CASSSSGTSGGETYNEQFF.

Written as DNA, the CDR3 is TGCGCCAGCAGGACGTTACGTCGGGAGACTGAAGCTTTCTTT. Translated: CASRTLRRETEAFF. The chain couples TRBV10-2 to TRBJ1-1; D is ambiguous. This CDR3 contains 14 residues. Germline V CDR1 and CDR2: WSHSY, SAAADI. The V and J ends lost 6 bases and 5 bases respectively, with 16 bases between them.

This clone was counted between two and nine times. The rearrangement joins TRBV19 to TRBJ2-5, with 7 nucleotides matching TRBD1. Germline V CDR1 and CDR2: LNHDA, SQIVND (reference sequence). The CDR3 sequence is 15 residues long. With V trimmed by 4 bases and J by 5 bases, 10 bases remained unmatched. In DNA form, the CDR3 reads TGTGCCAGTAGTACCGGGACAGCCCCGACGGAGACCCAGTACTTC. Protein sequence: CASSTGTAPTETQYF.

The chain's CDR3 is CASSDQGNYAEAFF. For the CDR3, the DNA is TGTGCCAGCAGTGATCAGGGAAACTACGCTGAAGCTTTCTTT. This sequence joins TRBV2 and TRBJ1-1; D perhaps matches TRBD1 (5 bases). The CDR3 sequence is 14 residues long. The germline CDR1 and CDR2 sequences are SNHLY and FYNNEI. V gave up 3 bases and J gave up 6 bases, with 14 bases separating them.

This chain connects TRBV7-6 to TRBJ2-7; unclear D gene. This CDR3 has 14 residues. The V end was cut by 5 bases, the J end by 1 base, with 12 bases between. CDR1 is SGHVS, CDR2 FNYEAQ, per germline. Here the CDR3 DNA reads TGTGCCAGCAGCGATGGGCTCCGGTCCTACGAGCAGTACTTC. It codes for CASSDGLRSYEQYF. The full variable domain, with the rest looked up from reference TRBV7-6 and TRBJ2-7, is GAGVSQSPRYKVTKRGQDVALRCDPISGHVSLYWYRQALGQGPEFLTYFNYEAQQDKSGLPNDRFSAERPEGSISTLTIQRTEQRDSAMYRCASSDGLRSYEQYFGPGTRLTVT.

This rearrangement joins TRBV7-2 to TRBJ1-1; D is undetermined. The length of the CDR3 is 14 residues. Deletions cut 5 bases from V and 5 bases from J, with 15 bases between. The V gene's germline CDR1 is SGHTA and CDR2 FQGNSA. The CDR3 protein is CASSAPPGGTEAFF. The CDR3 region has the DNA TGTGCCAGCAGCGCTCCCCCGGGAGGGACTGAAGCTTTCTTT.

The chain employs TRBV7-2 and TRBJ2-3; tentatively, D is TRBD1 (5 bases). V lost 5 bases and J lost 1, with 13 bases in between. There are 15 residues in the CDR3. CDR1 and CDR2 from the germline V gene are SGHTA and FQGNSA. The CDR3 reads CASSPVSRGTDTQYF. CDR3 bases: TGTGCCAGCAGCCCCGTGTCCAGGGGCACAGATACGCAGTATTTT.

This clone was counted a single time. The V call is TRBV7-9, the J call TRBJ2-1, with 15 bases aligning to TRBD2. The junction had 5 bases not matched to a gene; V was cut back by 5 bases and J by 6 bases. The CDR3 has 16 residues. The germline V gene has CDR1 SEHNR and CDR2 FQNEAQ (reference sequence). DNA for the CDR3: TGTGCCAGCAGCAGGACTAGCGGGGGGGTCCCCAATGAGCAGTTCTTC. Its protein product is CASSRTSGGVPNEQFF.

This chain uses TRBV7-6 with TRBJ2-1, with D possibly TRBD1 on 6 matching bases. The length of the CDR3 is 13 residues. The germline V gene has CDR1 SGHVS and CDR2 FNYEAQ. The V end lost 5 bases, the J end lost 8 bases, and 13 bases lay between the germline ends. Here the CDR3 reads CASSPTRGYEQFF. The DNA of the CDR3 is TGTGCCAGCAGCCCAACCAGGGGCTATGAGCAGTTCTTC.

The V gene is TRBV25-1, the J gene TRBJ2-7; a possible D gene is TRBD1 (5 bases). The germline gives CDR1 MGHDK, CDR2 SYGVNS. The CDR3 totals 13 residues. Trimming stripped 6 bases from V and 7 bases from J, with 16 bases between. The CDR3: CASRGRVVNEQYF. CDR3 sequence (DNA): TGTGCCAGCAGGGGCAGGGTGGTGAATGAGCAGTACTTC.